The 8 T cell receptor beta chains presented below share a single source sample, sequenced in a study of T cells after yellow fever vaccination. One entry per CDR3 protein, called by TCRdb with MiXCR from the 5' RACE reads. This sample has 310,000 or so distinct CDR3 sequences, with roughly 7% found just once. This specimen was PBMCs, taken roughly 45 days after the first yellow fever vaccination. Receptors originate from a man younger than 30 who received the YFV17D yellow fever vaccine.

This clonotype has ten or more counts. The rearrangement uses TRBV30 and TRBJ2-3, with 10 bases matching TRBD2. The CDR3 is made up of 13 amino acids. J was trimmed by 3 bases and V by 6 bases; bases with no gene match: 3. The V gene's germline CDR1 is GTSNPN and CDR2 SVGIG (reference sequence). CDR3 nucleotides: TGTGCCTGCAAGACTAGCGGGACAGATACGCAGTATTTT. This sequence encodes CACKTSGTDTQYF. Combining the CDR3 with reference TRBV30 and TRBJ2-3 gives the whole variable domain SQTIHQWPATLVQPVGSPLSLECTVEGTSNPNLYWYRQAAGRGLQLLFYSVGIGQISSEVPQNLSASRPQDRQFILSSKKLLLSDSGFYLCACKTSGTDTQYFGPGTRLTVL.

V is TRBV5-8 and J is TRBJ1-2; D call uncertain. Germline assignment: CDR1 SGHTS and CDR2 YDEGEE. V was shortened by 1 base and J by 5 bases, with 6 bases between the two germline ends. This CDR3 has 12 amino acids. The CDR3 sequence is CASSLKGYGYTF. The CDR3 region has the DNA TGTGCCAGCAGCTTGAAAGGGTATGGCTACACCTTC.

This clonotype occurred many times. The CDR3 region is CASSLQQIYNEQFF. CDR3 coding DNA: TGTGCCAGCAGCTTACAACAGATCTACAATGAGCAGTTCTTC. V and J are TRBV7-3 and TRBJ2-1; D gene unclear. Trimming took off 2 bases at V and 3 bases at J, with 8 bases between the two ends. The CDR3 covers 14 residues. CDR1 and CDR2 from the germline V gene are SGHTA and FQGTGA.

The chain combines TRBV7-9 with TRBJ2-1, with 8 bases aligning to TRBD1. V lost 6 bases, J lost 2 bases, and 3 bases stayed unmatched. Germline CDR1 is SEHNR and CDR2 is FQNEAQ (reference sequence). The CDR3 has 14 residues. CDR3 nucleotide sequence: TGTGCCAGCAGACGGGACAGGACCTACAATGAGCAGTTCTTC. Amino acids: CASRRDRTYNEQFF.

The rearrangement links TRBV7-9 to TRBJ1-6; the match to TRBD1 covers 9 bases. Per germline, CDR1 SEHNR and CDR2 FQNEAQ (reference sequence). Trimming at V came to 10 bases and at J to 4 bases, leaving 8 bases not matched to a gene. The CDR3 loop spans 15 amino acids. The CDR3 DNA sequence: TGTGCCATCGGATCCGGGACAGGGTATAATTCACCCCTCCACTTT. This sequence encodes CAIGSGTGYNSPLHF.

In this sample, this clonotype turned up many times. This rearrangement joins TRBV27 to TRBJ2-7; 9 bases are shared with TRBD2. The CDR3 has 13 amino acids. Germline trimming cut 3 bases from V and 12 bases from J; bases unmatched to any gene: 9. Germline values: CDR1 MNHEY, CDR2 SMNVEV (reference sequence). This chain's CDR3 is CASSFLPSGDPYF. CDR3 DNA sequence: TGTGCCAGCAGTTTCCTCCCTAGCGGGGATCCGTACTTC.

The chain recombines TRBV7-8 with TRBJ2-1, with 10 bases lining up with TRBD2. Germline values: CDR1 SGHVS, CDR2 FQNEAQ. CDR3 length: 15 residues. V shed 4 bases, J shed 4 bases, and the junction held 4 bases outside the gene matches. The CDR3 region has the DNA TGTGCCAGCAGCTCTAGCGGGGGCCGATACAATGAGCAGTTCTTC. Amino acids: CASSSSGGRYNEQFF.

This chain uses TRBV25-1 with TRBJ2-2; perhaps TRBD1 as D (5 bases). The V gene's germline CDR1 is MGHDK and CDR2 SYGVNS. V was clipped by 4 bases and J by 4 bases, with 13 bases between them. The CDR3 totals 15 residues. DNA of the CDR3: TGTGCCAGCAGTGCCACCGACAGAGCCACCGGGGAGCTGTTTTTT. Its protein product is CASSATDRATGELFF.